This entry is about one T cell receptor beta chain. The antigen is not known. CDR3 size: 16 residues. Germline lookup yields CDR1 LNHNV and CDR2 YYDKDF (reference sequence). V gave up 5 bases and J gave up 4 bases, with 15 bases separating them. This sample stems from a study of T cell repertoires in cytomegalovirus infection. TCRdb re-derived calls from the reads in MiXCR, one entry per CDR3 protein. The sample records around 300,000 distinct CDR3 sequences, about 25% being singletons. This TCR was recovered from a human donor in good health (CMV status not recorded). Some clones in this sample may be carry-over from other donors' samples. Sequencing was performed on cultured PBMCs, taken from culture after CMV antigen stimulation. The chain employs TRBV15 and TRBJ2-6, with D hard to call. CDR3 in DNA: TGTGCCACCAGCGCCGAGTCGGGTGCCGGGGCCAACGTCCTGACTTTC. This sequence encodes CATSAESGAGANVLTF.